This T cell receptor beta chain appears in the sequencing data of a study of CD4 and CD8 cells across lung adenocarcinoma regions. TCRdb reprocessed the PCR reads via MiXCR and lists one record per CDR3 protein. The sample has over 20,000 distinct CDR3 sequences, around half seen once. Germline V CDR1 and CDR2: MNHEY, SMNVEV (reference sequence). The J segment lost 5 bases and the V segment lost 6 bases, leaving 8 bases of the junction unmatched. There are 15 residues in the CDR3. Donors had localized lung adenocarcinoma, a non-small cell lung cancer. The V and J genes are TRBV27 and TRBJ2-1; 9 bases align to TRBD2. This sequence originates from a female donor with lung adenocarcinoma. The CD4 and CD8 labels of this study may be unreliable. Input material: CD8+ T cells from the center of a lung tumor. The CDR3 coding sequence is TGTGCCAGCAGCATGTACCTAGCGGGGAACAATGAGCAGTTCTTC. This sequence encodes CASSMYLAGNNEQFF.